The text below deals with one T cell receptor beta chain. V was trimmed by 4 bases and J by 6 bases, leaving 15 bases between them. The CDR3 sequence is 14 residues long. Per the germline V gene, CDR1 is SGHTS and CDR2 is YDEGEE. This sample is drawn from a study of immune evolution from preneoplasia to lung adenocarcinoma. Assay used: immunoSEQ multiplex PCR; TCRdb lists only in-frame clones, some missing. The table records around 6,300 clones, approximately 73% of them present only once. This chain connects TRBV5-8 to TRBJ2-3; tentatively, D is TRBD2 (6 bases). Sequences were obtained from FFPE lung adenocarcinoma in situ tissue. This TCR was recovered from an older donor with lung adenocarcinoma. This chain's CDR3 is CASSEDYVADTQYF. DNA for the CDR3: TGTGCCAGCAGCGAGGACTATGTGGCGGATACGCAGTATTTT.